What follows describes a single T cell receptor (beta chain). Its recognized antigen is unknown. Per-base quality was not reported, and no clone a single base away is much larger than it. Using the deep immunoSEQ assay, multiplex PCR amplified TCR CDR3 regions from genomic DNA. Extracted genomic DNA from each cell subset was spread evenly across all wells of several immunoSEQ 96-well plates, with each plate serving as a replicate. For sorted subsets, each replicate PCR was loaded with 200 ng genomic DNA, equivalent to 30,000 to 35,000 T cell genomes. Purified libraries were measured with a Qubit 3.0 fluorometer, size-checked on a Bioanalyzer 2100, and measured again with the KAPA Library Quantification kit. Every immunoSEQ 96-well plate was sequenced on a dedicated single-read 150-cycle Illumina NextSeq 550 flow cell. The authors' analysis ran thus. Because the immunoSEQ output included only junctional sequences and no quality scores, the filtering could not be the same as the filtering used for full-length reads. To assign V/J genes and CDR3, sequences were annotated using PyIR, a Python wrapper for IgBLAST v1.9, with IMGT germline references. Reads were removed for weak V/J assignments (E-value above 1e-6), missing CDR3, stop codons, out-of-frame junctions, or ambiguous translated residues. V3J clonotypes were defined as sequences sharing the same inferred V gene, J gene, and CDR3 amino acid sequence. Percentage overlap between repertoires was calculated by dividing the number of shared unique clonotypes by the size of the smaller repertoire. Three approaches were used to assess repertoire richness: RTK rarefaction, the Chao1 estimator, and Recon v2.1 estimates of unobserved clonotypes. For all TCRbeta clonotypes obtained by the gDNA method from several donors, generation probabilities were computed with OLGA. Held by TCRdb, this immuneACCESS table contains in-frame sequences only and omits some clones. Under half of the omission traces to an unresolved V gene where checked; the cause of the rest is unknown. V and J calls and clone size are those listed in that table; D and trimming were worked out from the DNA. This sample gives millions of clones in total; around 95% of them show up just once. Roughly 0.13% of the sample lies in the top ten.

This specimen belongs to a study of shared clonotypes between healthy human individuals (dated by TCRdb to 2019 to 2021). About the investigation overall: The cohort included three men and a couple of women between 18 and 49 years of age. The study deeply sequenced blood TCR repertoires of several healthy adults to estimate repertoire size and the extent of clonotype sharing between individuals. Libraries were prepared and TCR repertoires were sequenced by different laboratories using diverse techniques, in order to increase sequencing depth and limit assay-specific biases. Between about 0.94 and 8.9 billion PBMCs per donor were obtained by leukapheresis. For each donor, CD4 naive and CD4 memory were each run on three plates, CD8 naive on two plates, and CD8 memory on one plate.

V is trimmed back by 8 bases and J by 9 bases, and the junction contains 8 bases that no gene match accounts for. In the germline V gene, CDR1 corresponds to SNHLY and CDR2 to FYNNEI. The CDR3 runs 15 residues from the cysteine to the phenylalanine. Left in the record is the CDR3 DNA by itself, 45 bases read in frame from the first base. The donors were healthy, HIV-negative adults with no recently reported acute infections or vaccinations. Every donor was a Caucasian adult living in Nashville, Tennessee, USA. Magnetic negative selection was used to enrich CD4+ T cells, after which naive cells were positively selected on CD45RA and the negative fraction became the memory subset. Blood was obtained by leukapheresis, after which PBMCs were separated by Ficoll-Histopaque density gradient centrifugation and cryopreserved in liquid nitrogen vapor phase. Analytical flow cytometry was used to check the purity and quantity of every magnetically sorted T cell population. Genomic DNA was isolated from each sorted fraction and quantified by UV absorbance on a Nanodrop 2000c.

The investigation overall reported the following: Only blood was sampled, and tissue TCR repertoires likely differ from those in blood. Across four donors, about 5% of naive CD4, roughly 3.4% of naive CD8, under 2.5% of memory CD4, and under 0.45% of memory CD8 clonotypes were shared. The genetic and exposure-history diversity represented was limited by the small number of donors. Clonotypes shared by all four sorted-subset donors showed higher generation probabilities than non-shared clonotypes. Naive subsets generally had larger estimated clonotype richness than memory subsets. Rarefaction of sorted-subset datasets indicated incomplete sequencing despite the large sequencing depth. Pairwise subsampling led to the expectation that sequencing depth would affect the degree of clonotype sharing among donors.

This chain joins TRBV2 to TRBJ2-1, with 15 bases in between that match TRBD2. Sequenced: naive CD4+ T cells sorted from blood. The intended sense of this specimen's cell subset or site label: CD45RA+ positively selected. The sequence was obtained from a young man in good health. The nucleotides are TGTGCCAGCGGACTAGCGGGAGGGCCCGCGGGTGAGCAGTTCTTC. It specifies CASGLAGGPAGEQFF.